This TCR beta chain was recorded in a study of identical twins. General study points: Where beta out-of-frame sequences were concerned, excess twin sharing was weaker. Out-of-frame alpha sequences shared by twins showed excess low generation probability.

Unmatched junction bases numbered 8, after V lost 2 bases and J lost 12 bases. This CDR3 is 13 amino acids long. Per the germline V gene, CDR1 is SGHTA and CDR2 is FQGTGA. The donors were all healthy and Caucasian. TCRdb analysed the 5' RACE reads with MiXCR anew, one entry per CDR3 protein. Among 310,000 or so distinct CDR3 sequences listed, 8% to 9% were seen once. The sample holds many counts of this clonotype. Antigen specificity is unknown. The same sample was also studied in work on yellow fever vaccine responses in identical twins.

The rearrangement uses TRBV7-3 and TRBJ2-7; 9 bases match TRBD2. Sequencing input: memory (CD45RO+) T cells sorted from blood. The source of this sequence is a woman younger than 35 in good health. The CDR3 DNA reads TGTGCCAGCAGCTTAGAACTAGCGGGCCCCTGGTACTTC. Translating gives CASSLELAGPWYF.